These 3 T cell receptor beta chains share one sample of origin, sequenced in a study of neurological immune-mediated disorders. Sample time point: longitudinal time-point 1 (baseline). MiXCR, run by TCRdb on the 5' RACE reads, gives a single entry per CDR3 protein. Counted here are about 71,000 distinct CDR3 sequences, more than 8.5% occurring once; the ten biggest clones make up 9.6%. Sample: PBMCs. These receptors came from a man aged 25-40 years in good health.

This clonotype was found many times. This chain links TRBV3-1 with TRBJ1-3; D not certain. The germline V and J ends were trimmed by 0 bases and 0 bases, with 6 bases remaining between them. CDR1 and CDR2 (germline): LGHDT, YNNKEL (reference sequence). The CDR3 length is 15 residues. CDR3 loop: CASSQDGLSGNTIYF. CDR3 nucleotides: TGTGCCAGCAGCCAAGACGGACTCTCTGGAAACACCATATATTTT.

This clonotype was found many times. The chain joins TRBV29-1 to TRBJ2-7; D perhaps matches TRBD2 (5 bases). Germline assignment: CDR1 SQVTM and CDR2 ANQGSEA. The ends were cut back, 7 bases at V and 0 bases at J, with 13 bases in the middle. The CDR3 sequence is 13 residues long. CDR3 in amino acids: CSGQSGSSYEQYF. The CDR3 DNA reads as TGCAGCGGACAAAGCGGAAGCTCCTACGAGCAGTACTTC.

This clonotype came up many times. This chain connects TRBV4-1 to TRBJ1-2; D is unresolved. The germline V gene has CDR1 MGHRA and CDR2 YSYEKL. This CDR3 region has 12 residues. V gave up 1 base and J gave up 7 bases, with 7 bases separating them. The CDR3 is CASSQGETGYTF. CDR3 nucleotide sequence: TGCGCCAGCAGCCAAGGAGAGACTGGCTACACCTTC.